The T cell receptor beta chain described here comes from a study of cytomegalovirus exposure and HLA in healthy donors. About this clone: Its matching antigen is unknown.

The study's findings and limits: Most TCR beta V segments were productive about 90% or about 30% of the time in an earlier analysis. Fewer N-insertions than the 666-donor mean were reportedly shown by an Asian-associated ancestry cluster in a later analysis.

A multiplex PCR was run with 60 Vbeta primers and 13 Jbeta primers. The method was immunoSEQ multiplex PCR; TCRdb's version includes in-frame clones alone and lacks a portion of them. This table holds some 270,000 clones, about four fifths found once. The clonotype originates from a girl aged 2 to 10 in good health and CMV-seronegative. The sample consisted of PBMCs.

This CDR3 is CASSTTYPSHEQYF. CDR3 coding DNA: TGTGCCAGCAGCACGACATACCCCTCTCACGAGCAGTACTTC. This rearrangement joins TRBV7-9 to TRBJ2-7; no firm D call. The CDR3 has 14 residues. Trimming cost V 5 bases and J 5 bases, with 16 bases left between them. CDR1 and CDR2 (germline): SEHNR, FQNEAQ (reference sequence).